These T cell receptor beta chains were read from a single sample in a study of blood T cell repertoires in COVID-19. The repertoire was sequenced with immunoSEQ multiplex PCR; TCRdb's copy has only in-frame clones and lacks some. In the table there are about 110,000 clones, around 90% of which are singletons. The sample taken for sequencing was peripheral blood. The receptors derive from a woman in her forties or fifties with acute or convalescent COVID-19. Each CDR3 is given without its conserved first and last residue.

TRBV11-2	TRBJ1-2	ASSPILPGRDYGYT
TRBV12-3/TRBV12-4	TRBJ1-2	ASSVTGDLYT
TRBV29-1	TRBJ1-4	SVGGQGGEKLF
TRBV3-1/TRBV3-2	TRBJ2-2	ASTRTSGNTGELF
TRBV7-9	TRBJ2-7	ASSQGQNSYEQY
TRBV24-1	TRBJ1-5	ATSDFYSNQPQH
TRBV7-8	TRBJ2-1	ASSFAGAGYNEQF
TRBV2	TRBJ1-1	ASSEREVNTEAF
TRBV18	TRBJ2-7	ASSPPEIAGLRY
TRBV3-1/TRBV3-2	TRBJ2-7	ASSYTRDSLYEQY
TRBV28	TRBJ1-6	ASSLPPGRNSPLH
TRBV4-2	TRBJ2-3	ASSQEGRDTDTQY
TRBV6-5	TRBJ2-5	ASSYSGEGETQY
TRBV28	TRBJ2-7	ASSGGTSGNYEQY
TRBV18	TRBJ2-7	ASSPEAGGSYEQY
TRBV29-1	TRBJ2-5	SGGTSWGETQY
TRBV5-1	TRBJ2-5	ASSPGLAFQETQY
TRBV15	TRBJ2-3	ATSRSGRTDTQY
TRBV7-9	TRBJ2-1	ASSSPPGNEQF
TRBV6-5	TRBJ2-1	ASREGPGNEQF
TRBV6-1	TRBJ2-2	ASSGGTSGSDTGELF
TRBV19	TRBJ1-2	ASSRAGDYGYT
TRBV5-1	TRBJ1-1	ASSSALQGTEAF
TRBV7-2	TRBJ2-1	ASIPGTSGYNEQF
TRBV2	TRBJ2-2	ASSGGQGAVGELF
TRBV2	TRBJ2-1	ASSGLAGSYNEQF
TRBV7-2	TRBJ1-1	ASSLGRAGNTEAF
TRBV4-2	TRBJ2-3	ASSQDAGRGTDTQY
TRBV7-9	TRBJ1-3	ASSFGAQGVGNTIY
TRBV5-5	TRBJ2-1	ASSWEDRVGHEQF
TRBV7-2	TRBJ1-4	ASSLEFRKEKLF
TRBV7-9	TRBJ1-6	ASSLDRGPNSPLH
TRBV24-1	TRBJ2-1	ATSDPLAGRREQF
TRBV6-6	TRBJ1-4	ASSGPQGTLEKLF
TRBV1	TRBJ1-5	TSSPPTGDQPQH
TRBV12-5	TRBJ2-5	ASGFGGLPGTQY
TRBV14	TRBJ2-7	ASSQGLASYEQY
TRBV6-5	TRBJ2-2	ASTWTGRGGELF
TRBV5-6	TRBJ2-1	ASTLQAGGRQF
TRBV13	TRBJ2-3	ATPEGGRTDTQY
TRBV28	TRBJ2-2	ASSLRGGPNTGELF
TRBV7-2	TRBJ2-7	ASSAPGLGKHEQY
TRBV5-1	TRBJ2-7	ASSYGQGVSYEQY
TRBV29-1	TRBJ2-5	SVETGFVQETQY
TRBV6-1	TRBJ2-1	ASSEAGGRPYNEQF
TRBV29-1	TRBJ2-5	SVAVPGQGRETQY
TRBV7-2	TRBJ1-6	ASSLVSYNSPLH
TRBV7-8	TRBJ1-3	ASSLTDRAGNTIY
TRBV20-1	TRBJ2-1	SAEGYNEQF
TRBV6-5	TRBJ1-1	ASRTGFLAAF
TRBV5-1	TRBJ1-2	ASRTTTGLQDGYT
TRBV4-2	TRBJ2-2	ASSPSGTGNTGELF
TRBV2	TRBJ2-7	ASRGTGYTYEQY
TRBV10-3	TRBJ2-2	AISGDALTNGELF
TRBV24-1	TRBJ2-1	ATSDPTGLINEQF